These 27 T cell receptor beta chains came from one sample sequenced in a study of Ad26.COV2.S vaccination and SARS-CoV-2 variants. Sequenced by immunoSEQ multiplex PCR; TCRdb stores in-frame clones only, minus some. Among about 320,000 clones listed, about 86% were seen once. Treatment noted: about 20 received Ad26.COV2.S at low or high dose, single or two shots; roughly 5 received placebo; per-sample allocation not given. Following the first vaccine or placebo injection, samples were taken on day 63. This sample comprised peripheral blood, obtained in a trial of Ad26.COV2.S vaccine versus placebo. The receptors derive from a person between 18 and 65 years old who received the Ad26.COV2.S COVID-19 vaccine or a placebo.

For the CDR3, the DNA is TGTGCCAGCAGTTACTCGAAGAGCCCAATATTTAACACTGAAGCTTTCTTT. This gives the protein CASSYSKSPIFNTEAFF. This chain links TRBV6-2 or TRBV6-3 with TRBJ1-1, with no clear D. The length of the CDR3 is 17 residues. Trimming pared 0 bases from V and 2 bases from J, leaving 16 bases between. In germline, CDR1 is MNHEY, CDR2 SVGEGT.

V gene TRBV27 combines with J gene TRBJ2-1; 10 bases line up with TRBD2. The CDR3 contains 16 residues. The ends lost 7 bases at V and 9 bases at J; junction bases unmatched: 15. The germline CDR1 and CDR2 sequences are MNHEY and SMNVEV (reference sequence). The CDR3 DNA follows: TGTGCCAGCATATTGTTGGGGAGCGGGGGGGCCAGTGAGCAGTTCTTC. It encodes CASILLGSGGASEQFF.

The chain has TRBV7-9 and TRBJ2-1; TRBD2 matches 13 bases. V shed 9 bases and J 9 bases; nucleotides not matched to a gene: 14. This CDR3 contains 16 residues. Germline-derived CDR1 and CDR2 are SEHNR and FQNEAQ (reference sequence). The CDR3: CARQNWTSGGRTEQFF. The CDR3 DNA is TGTGCCAGACAGAATTGGACTAGCGGGGGCCGCACTGAGCAGTTCTTC.

In this sample, this clone turned up once. This chain joins TRBV11-2 and TRBJ2-5; D is ambiguous. V was cut by 5 bases and J by 2 bases, with 21 bases left in between. Germline CDR1 is SGHAT and CDR2 is FQNNGV. The CDR3 totals 17 residues. The CDR3 reads CASSLRVFAGQQETQYF. In DNA form, the CDR3 reads TGTGCCAGCAGCCTCCGGGTCTTCGCAGGCCAGCAAGAGACCCAGTACTTC.

V gene TRBV5-1 combines with J gene TRBJ1-2, with a possible D match to TRBD1 (6 bases). CDR1 is SGHRS and CDR2 is YFSETQ in the germline V gene. Trimming cost V 2 bases and J 1 base, with 12 bases left between them. There are 15 residues in the CDR3. Written as DNA, the CDR3 is TGCGCCAGCAGCTTCCTCTGGACAGATAACTATGGCTACACCTTC. Protein product: CASSFLWTDNYGYTF.

This chain's CDR3 is CASSRNWDSPLHF. CDR3 coding DNA: TGTGCCAGCTCACGCAATTGGGATTCACCCCTCCACTTT. This chain uses TRBV18 with TRBJ1-6; no clear D. The CDR3 length is 13 residues. The germline CDR1 and CDR2 sequences are KGHSH and LQKENI. The V and J ends lost 4 bases and 8 bases respectively, with 9 bases between them.

The chain employs TRBV9 and TRBJ2-5; 7 bases agree with TRBD1. This CDR3 is 16 amino acids long. Germline V gene data show CDR1 as SGDLS and CDR2 as YYNGEE. V trimming: 0 bases; J trimming: 4 bases; junction bases outside the gene matches: 9. The DNA for the CDR3 is TGTGCCAGCAGCGTAGGTGAGAGACAGGGTAGAGAGACCCAGTACTTC. This encodes CASSVGERQGRETQYF.

The chain employs TRBV7-2 and TRBJ1-1; D not certain. Trimming stripped 5 bases from V and 4 bases from J, with 5 bases between. CDR3 size: 11 residues. Looked up from germline, CDR1 is SGHTA and CDR2 is FQGNSA. The CDR3 region has the DNA TGTGCCAGCAGCGTCATCACTGAAGCTTTCTTT. It codes for CASSVITEAFF.

The chain is built from TRBV5-1 and TRBJ2-3; tentatively, D is TRBD1 (6 bases). The germline V gene encodes CDR1 SGHRS and CDR2 YFSETQ. This CDR3 region has 13 residues. The V end was cut by 6 bases, the J end by 2 bases, with 10 bases between. The CDR3 protein is CASKRQDTDTQYF. CDR3 nucleotides: TGCGCCAGCAAAAGACAGGACACAGATACGCAGTATTTT.

This sequence joins TRBV18 and TRBJ2-5, with a tentative D call TRBD1 (5 bases). Germline V lookup: CDR1 KGHSH, CDR2 LQKENI. Trimming took off 3 bases at V and 7 bases at J, with 12 bases between the two ends. The CDR3 runs 13 residues. CDR3 in DNA: TGTGCCAGCTCACCTCCCAGGGTTGGGACCCAGTACTTC. Translated, it gives CASSPPRVGTQYF.

The chain joins TRBV5-4 to TRBJ1-2, with D unresolved. The CDR3 length is 14 residues. In germline, CDR1 is SGHNT, CDR2 YYREEE (reference sequence). V gave up 4 bases and J gave up 4 bases, with 14 bases separating them. The chain's CDR3 is CASSPYDTSYGYTF. For the CDR3, the DNA is TGTGCCAGCAGCCCTTACGACACTTCCTATGGCTACACCTTC.

This chain joins TRBV5-1 and TRBJ2-1, with a tentative D call TRBD2 (6 bases). The CDR3 has 15 residues. Germline-derived CDR1 and CDR2 are SGHRS and YFSETQ. The V end was cut by 0 bases, the J end by 6 bases, with 13 bases between. The CDR3 coding sequence is TGCGCCAGCAGCTTGGCCGGGAGTTCGGGCAATGAGCAGTTCTTC. Residues: CASSLAGSSGNEQFF.

The chain has TRBV9 and TRBJ1-4, with 8 bases that match TRBD1. Germline V gene data show CDR1 as SGDLS and CDR2 as YYNGEE. The CDR3 totals 15 residues. With 0 bases clipped from V and 5 bases from J, the junction kept 3 bases outside the gene matches. The CDR3 DNA is TGTGCCAGCAGCGTAGCTGGGACAGGAAATGAAAAACTGTTTTTT. Encoded protein: CASSVAGTGNEKLFF. Full variable domain (outside the CDR3, taken from reference TRBV9 and TRBJ1-4): DSGVTQTPKHLITATGQRVTLRCSPRSGDLSVYWYQQSLDQGLQFLIQYYNGEERAKGNILERFSAQQFPDLHSELNLSSLELGDSALYFCASSVAGTGNEKLFFGSGTQLSVL.

This clone was seen a handful of times. The gene calls are TRBV3-1 (or the pseudogene TRBV3-2) and TRBJ1-5; 7 positions match TRBD1. The CDR3 totals 15 residues. V lost 1 base to trimming and J lost 3 bases; unmatched junction nucleotides: 3. Germline V gives CDR1 LGHDT, CDR2 YNNKEL (reference sequence). The CDR3 loop reads CASSQGQGNNQPQHF. CDR3 DNA: TGTGCCAGCAGCCAAGGACAGGGCAACAATCAGCCCCAGCATTTT.

The V call is TRBV18, the J call TRBJ1-1; no reliable D call. The germline gives CDR1 KGHSH, CDR2 LQKENI. The CDR3 has 14 residues. V shed 6 bases and J shed 3 bases, with 14 bases lying between them. CDR3 in amino acids: CASSLRQRDTEAFF. CDR3 sequence (DNA): TGTGCCAGCTCCCTTAGGCAAAGGGACACTGAAGCTTTCTTT.

The chain recombines TRBV5-1 with TRBJ2-1, with no clear D. The length of the CDR3 is 13 residues. The germline V gene has CDR1 SGHRS and CDR2 YFSETQ. The V and J ends lost 4 bases and 7 bases respectively, with 12 bases between them. The CDR3 loop is CASSRSPQNEQFF. The CDR3 DNA reads TGCGCCAGCAGCCGAAGCCCGCAAAATGAGCAGTTCTTC.

The table lists this clone with a few counts. The genes are TRBV10-3 and TRBJ2-7, with D possibly being TRBD1 (6 bases). This CDR3 comprises 17 residues. V lost 3 bases to trimming and J lost 3 bases, with 21 bases between them. The germline V gene encodes CDR1 ENHRY and CDR2 SYGVKD. CDR3 sequence reads: CAISESRGDRKLYEQYF. CDR3 nucleotides: TGTGCCATCAGTGAATCTCGGGGAGACAGGAAGCTCTACGAGCAGTACTTC.

This chain uses TRBV5-4 with TRBJ1-1; D unclear. The CDR3 length is 14 residues. V gave up 6 bases and J gave up 1 base, with 13 bases separating them. Germline loops: CDR1 SGHNT, CDR2 YYREEE (reference sequence). CDR3 DNA sequence: TGTGCCAGCACCCCTGGTGCCCGGAACACTGAAGCTTTCTTT. Residues: CASTPGARNTEAFF.

The count of this clone is one. CDR3 sequence reads: CASSYLDYMNTEAFF. CDR3 coding DNA: TGTGCCAGCAGTTACTTAGACTACATGAACACTGAAGCTTTCTTT. The chain recombines TRBV6-5 with TRBJ1-1; no reliable D call. V was shortened by 1 base and J by 0 bases, with 9 bases between the two germline ends. Germline-derived CDR1 and CDR2 are MNHEY and SVGAGI. The length of the CDR3 is 15 residues.

The V and J genes are TRBV7-9 and TRBJ1-3; D uncertain. V lost 5 bases to trimming and J lost 0 bases, with 11 bases between them. In germline, CDR1 is SEHNR, CDR2 FQNEAQ (reference sequence). The CDR3 has 15 amino acids. Written as DNA, the CDR3 is TGTGCCAGCAGCATGGACCGGCCCTCTGGAAACACCATATATTTT. Translation: CASSMDRPSGNTIYF.

The J gene is TRBJ1-5, the V gene TRBV2; unclear D gene. The germline V gene has CDR1 SNHLY and CDR2 FYNNEI. Trimming left V 7 bases short and J 3 bases short, with 10 bases between. The length of the CDR3 is 13 residues. CDR3 sequence: CASTSQNNQPQHF. The CDR3 bases are TGTGCCAGCACTAGCCAAAACAATCAGCCCCAGCATTTT.

The V and J genes are TRBV5-1 and TRBJ1-1, with a possible D match to TRBD1 (5 bases). This CDR3 has 14 residues. Trimming removed 0 bases from V and 5 bases from J, with 11 bases in between. Germline-derived CDR1 and CDR2 are SGHRS and YFSETQ. The CDR3 DNA reads as TGCGCCAGCAGCTTGGATAGACAGACTACTGAAGCTTTCTTT. Its translation: CASSLDRQTTEAFF. The whole variable domain, remainder taken from reference TRBV5-1 and TRBJ1-1, is KAGVTQTPRYLIKTRGQQVTLSCSPISGHRSVSWYQQTPGQGLQFLFEYFSETQRNKGNFPGRFSGRQFSNSRSEMNVSTLELGDSALYLCASSLDRQTTEAFFGQGTRLTVV.

The chain is built from TRBV25-1 and TRBJ2-3; D might be TRBD1 (5 bases). Germline values: CDR1 MGHDK, CDR2 SYGVNS. Trimming shortened V by 2 bases and J by 2 bases, and 8 bases separated the two germline ends. There are 14 residues in the CDR3. CDR3 bases: TGTGCCAGCAGTGAAGAAGGGGCCACAGATACGCAGTATTTT. It yields the protein CASSEEGATDTQYF. The full variable domain, rest sourced from reference TRBV25-1 and TRBJ2-3, is EADIYQTPRYLVIGTGKKITLECSQTMGHDKMYWYQQDPGMELHLIHYSYGVNSTEKGDLSSESTVSRIRTEHFPLTLESARPSHTSQYLCASSEEGATDTQYFGPGTRLTVL.

This sequence joins TRBV5-1 and TRBJ2-2; D perhaps matches TRBD2 (6 bases). Looked up from germline, CDR1 is SGHRS and CDR2 is YFSETQ. The CDR3 sequence is 14 residues long. Trimming left V 6 bases short and J 4 bases short, with 13 bases between. CDR3 sequence (DNA): TGCGCCAGCAAGGAGGGCAGCCCCACCGGGGAGCTGTTTTTT. Residues: CASKEGSPTGELFF.

This chain joins TRBV27 and TRBJ1-2, with D hard to call. The CDR3 spans 16 residues. CDR1 MNHEY and CDR2 SMNVEV come from the germline V gene (reference sequence). The V end was cut by 1 base, the J end by 4 bases, with 16 bases between. CDR3 coding DNA: TGTGCCAGCAGTTTATTTGCCGACCCAGAGGGCTATGGCTACACCTTC. Amino acids: CASSLFADPEGYGYTF.

The chain links TRBV19 to TRBJ1-1; D is unclear. V was shortened by 7 bases and J by 0 bases, with 15 bases between the two germline ends. Germline lookup yields CDR1 LNHDA and CDR2 SQIVND (reference sequence). The CDR3 is 15 residues long. The CDR3 DNA reads as TGTGCCAGTACTCCGCCCGATACAATGAACACTGAAGCTTTCTTT. Encoded protein: CASTPPDTMNTEAFF.

This sequence joins TRBV5-1 and TRBJ1-1; 9 bases fit TRBD1. Germline-derived CDR1 and CDR2 are SGHRS and YFSETQ. CDR3 length: 15 residues. The junction had 6 bases not matched to a gene; V was cut back by 3 bases and J by 3 bases. The CDR3 reads CASSSEGQGYTEAFF. The CDR3, as DNA: TGCGCCAGCAGCTCGGAGGGACAGGGCTACACTGAAGCTTTCTTT.